These 23 T cell receptor beta chains were sequenced from one sample in a study of blood T cell repertoires in COVID-19. Method: immunoSEQ multiplex PCR; TCRdb's copy keeps in-frame clones and lacks some. The table has about 460,000 clones, more than 85% seen once; the top ten hold under 9.5%. Sequenced input: PBMCs or T cells enriched from blood (not recorded which). Source of these receptors: a woman aged 60-75 years who had recovered from COVID-19.

The V and J genes are TRBV2 and TRBJ2-5; possible D gene TRBD2, 6 bases. The CDR3 consists of 16 residues. Trimming pared 6 bases from V and 3 bases from J, leaving 20 bases between. CDR1 and CDR2 (germline): SNHLY, FYNNEI. Written as DNA, the CDR3 is TGTGCCAGCAGACCTCCCCCTAGCGCCGGAAAAGAGACCCAGTACTTC. Its protein product is CASRPPPSAGKETQYF.

The chain is built from TRBV2 and TRBJ2-7; 7 bases are shared with TRBD1. The V gene end was trimmed by 4 bases and the J gene end by 0 bases; junction bases not matched to a gene: 6. The CDR3 extends over 15 amino acids. Germline V CDR1 and CDR2: SNHLY, FYNNEI. As DNA, the CDR3 is TGTGCCAGCAGTGCCCCGGGACAGACCTCCTACGAGCAGTACGTC. This sequence encodes CASSAPGQTSYEQYV.

The rearrangement uses TRBV29-1 and TRBJ1-1; D ambiguous. The CDR3 has 8 amino acids. The germline CDR1 and CDR2 sequences are SQVTM and ANQGSEA. Trimming pared 6 bases from V and 6 bases from J, leaving 2 bases between. The CDR3 here is CSVSEAFF. The DNA for the CDR3 is TGCAGCGTCTCTGAAGCTTTCTTT.

The gene calls are TRBV6-5 and TRBJ1-1; D not resolved. Germline CDR1 MNHEY, CDR2 SVGAGI. Trimming removed 0 bases at V and 2 bases at J, with 10 bases between. There are 15 residues in the CDR3. The CDR3 protein is CASSYSRQTNTEAFF. The CDR3, as DNA: TGTGCCAGCAGTTACTCGCGTCAGACAAACACTGAAGCTTTCTTT.

The chain couples TRBV6-5 to TRBJ2-3; 10 bases map to TRBD1. The germline gives CDR1 MNHEY, CDR2 SVGAGI. This CDR3 comprises 14 residues. V lost 6 bases, J lost 4 bases, and 4 bases stayed unmatched. CDR3 residues: CASSPGTGADTQYF. CDR3 DNA sequence: TGTGCCAGCAGCCCCGGGACAGGGGCAGATACGCAGTATTTT.

The V call is TRBV7-8, the J call TRBJ1-1; 7 nucleotides match TRBD1. CDR1 and CDR2 from the germline V gene are SGHVS and FQNEAQ. The CDR3 contains 18 residues. V lost 1 base, J lost 4 bases, and 15 bases stayed unmatched. CDR3: CASSLDHGTWAGGTEAFF. The CDR3 DNA reads as TGTGCCAGCAGCTTAGACCACGGGACATGGGCAGGGGGCACTGAAGCTTTCTTT.

V and J are TRBV3-1 (or the pseudogene TRBV3-2) and TRBJ1-2; D remains ambiguous. V lost 1 base and J lost 7, with 4 bases in between. CDR1 and CDR2 from the germline V gene are LGHDT and YNNKEL (reference sequence). CDR3 length equals 11 residues. CDR3: CASSQGPGYTF. In nucleotides, the CDR3 is TGTGCCAGCAGCCAAGGGCCTGGCTACACCTTC.

This clone was seen a few times. The chain is built from TRBV10-3 and TRBJ1-1; 8 bases are a match to TRBD1. Germline-derived CDR1 and CDR2 are ENHRY and SYGVKD. The V and J ends lost 6 bases and 6 bases, in that order; junction bases with no gene match: 6. The CDR3 runs 13 residues. CDR3 sequence (DNA): TGTGCCATCAGAATTCCGGGACAGGCTGAAGCTTTCTTT. Amino acids: CAIRIPGQAEAFF.

The chain uses TRBV19 and TRBJ1-6, with D uncertain. V shed 4 bases and J shed 0 bases, with 16 bases lying between them. Germline CDR1 is LNHDA and CDR2 is SQIVND (reference sequence). The CDR3 consists of 18 residues. The CDR3 bases are TGTGCCAGTAGTACCTTGGGCCCAGAGAGCTCCTATAATTCACCCCTCCACTTT. It is translated as CASSTLGPESSYNSPLHF.

The chain carries TRBV7-2 and TRBJ2-5; TRBD2 might be the D (5 bases). CDR3 length: 12 amino acids. The V end was cut by 7 bases, the J end by 2 bases, with 8 bases between. Looked up from germline, CDR1 is SGHTA and CDR2 is FQGNSA. As DNA, the CDR3 is TGTGCCAGCACCCGGGATCAAGAGACCCAGTACTTC. Protein: CASTRDQETQYF.

V and J are TRBV5-1 and TRBJ2-5; 7 bases line up with TRBD1. This CDR3 comprises 14 residues. The junction had 6 bases not matched to a gene; V was cut back by 2 bases and J by 5 bases. CDR1 and CDR2 from the germline V gene are SGHRS and YFSETQ. The CDR3: CASSFGQAGETQYF. The CDR3 nucleotides are TGCGCCAGCAGCTTCGGACAGGCCGGGGAGACCCAGTACTTC.

This chain joins TRBV14 and TRBJ1-2; 9 nucleotides align to TRBD1. The germline V gene has CDR1 SGHDN and CDR2 FVKESK. The V gene end was trimmed by 2 bases and the J gene end by 8 bases; junction bases not matched to a gene: 9. CDR3 size: 15 residues. The CDR3 loop is CASSQIYRGRFGYTF. The CDR3, as DNA: TGTGCCAGCAGCCAAATCTACAGGGGGCGGTTCGGCTACACCTTC.

This clone appeared a few times. The V and J genes are TRBV20-1 and TRBJ2-7; D might be TRBD2 (5 bases). Trimming removed 0 bases at V and 10 bases at J, with 10 bases between. The CDR3 runs 11 residues. In germline, CDR1 is DFQATT, CDR2 SNEGSKA (reference sequence). CDR3 in DNA: TGCAGTGCTAGAGATGTGAGGGTCCAGTACTTC. Amino acids: CSARDVRVQYF.

The chain is built from TRBV6-5 and TRBJ1-6, with D maybe TRBD1 (6 bases). The V gene lost 6 bases and the J gene lost 6 bases, with 12 bases spanning the gap. The germline gives CDR1 MNHEY, CDR2 SVGAGI. This CDR3 spans 14 amino acids. The CDR3 protein is CASSSIRGNSPLHF. CDR3 DNA: TGTGCCAGCAGCTCGATCAGGGGTAATTCACCCCTCCACTTT.

About this clone itself: The same CDR3 is also encoded by other DNA sequences in this sample. The chain is built from TRBV24-1 and TRBJ1-2; no definite D call. The CDR3 consists of 12 residues. Trimming cost V 5 bases and J 5 bases, with 8 bases left between them. Germline V lookup: CDR1 KGHDR, CDR2 SFDVKD. In nucleotides, the CDR3 is TGTGCCACCAGTGCAGGAGGATATGGCTACACCTTC. Protein: CATSAGGYGYTF.

J is TRBJ2-1 and V is TRBV5-1; 9 bases map to TRBD1. The CDR3 extends over 15 amino acids. Looked up from germline, CDR1 is SGHRS and CDR2 is YFSETQ. Trimming removed 0 bases from V and 4 bases from J; junction bases left unmatched: 2. DNA of the CDR3: TGCGCCAGCAGCTTGGAAGGACAGGGGTACAATGAGCAGTTCTTC. Its protein product is CASSLEGQGYNEQFF. The full variable domain, in which reference TRBV5-1 and TRBJ2-1 provide the parts outside the CDR3, is KAGVTQTPRYLIKTRGQQVTLSCSPISGHRSVSWYQQTPGQGLQFLFEYFSETQRNKGNFPGRFSGRQFSNSRSEMNVSTLELGDSALYLCASSLEGQGYNEQFFGPGTRLTVL.

The chain combines TRBV18 with TRBJ1-1; 7 bases are shared with TRBD1. Trimming cost V 8 bases and J 3 bases; bases outside gene matches: 9. CDR1 is KGHSH and CDR2 is LQKENI in the germline V gene. The CDR3 covers 14 residues. CDR3 protein: CASLRGNGDTEAFF. Written as DNA, the CDR3 is TGTGCCAGCCTCAGGGGGAATGGGGACACTGAAGCTTTCTTT. The variable domain in full, with the rest retrieved from reference TRBV18 and TRBJ1-1, is NAGVMQNPRHLVRRRGQEARLRCSPMKGHSHVYWYRQLPEEGLKFMVYLQKENIIDESGMPKERFSAEFPKEGPSILRIQQVVRGDSAAYFCASLRGNGDTEAFFGQGTRLTVV.

This rearrangement joins TRBV2 to TRBJ2-7, with TRBD2 matching over 7 bases. After removal of 6 bases from V and 3 bases from J, the junction contained 5 bases not matched to a gene. Germline V gene data show CDR1 as SNHLY and CDR2 as FYNNEI. The CDR3 length is 13 residues. CDR3 in amino acids: CASSQGTIYEQYF. The CDR3 nucleotides read TGTGCCAGCAGCCAAGGGACTATCTACGAGCAGTACTTC.

This chain connects TRBV10-3 to TRBJ2-7; D might be TRBD1 (6 bases). The length of the CDR3 is 13 residues. CDR1 is ENHRY, CDR2 SYGVKD, per germline. Trimming removed 2 bases from V and 7 bases from J, with 12 bases in between. The CDR3 spells CAISEVTGWEQYF. The CDR3 DNA sequence: TGTGCCATCAGTGAGGTTACAGGGTGGGAGCAGTACTTC.

The chain carries TRBV4-1 and TRBJ1-5; TRBD1 agrees at 9 bases. CDR3 length: 15 residues. Looked up from germline, CDR1 is MGHRA and CDR2 is YSYEKL. Unmatched junction bases numbered 2, after V lost 1 base and J lost 4 bases. The CDR3 DNA follows: TGCGCCAGCAGCCAAGTGACAGGGGGGAATCAGCCCCAGCATTTT. It yields the protein CASSQVTGGNQPQHF.

The genes are TRBV19 and TRBJ1-3; TRBD1 might be the D (5 bases). Germline V gene data show CDR1 as LNHDA and CDR2 as SQIVND (reference sequence). The V end lost 2 bases, the J end lost 5 bases, and 19 bases lay between the germline ends. The CDR3 sequence is 17 residues long. Here the CDR3 reads CASSISGLGGDRNTIYF. The CDR3 nucleotides are TGTGCCAGTAGTATAAGTGGCCTTGGAGGGGACCGAAACACCATATATTTT.

The chain has TRBV3-1 (or the pseudogene TRBV3-2) and TRBJ1-4, with D hard to call. This CDR3 is 11 amino acids long. The germline CDR1 and CDR2 sequences are LGHDT and YNNKEL (reference sequence). V was trimmed by 5 bases and J by 7 bases, leaving 5 bases between them. For the CDR3, the DNA is TGTGCCAGCAGCGCAGGTGAAAAACTGTTTTTT. It specifies CASSAGEKLFF.

The chain links TRBV5-1 to TRBJ2-7; possible D gene TRBD1, 6 bases. CDR3 length: 15 amino acids. Deletions cut 4 bases from V and 3 bases from J, with 17 bases between. Germline V gene data show CDR1 as SGHRS and CDR2 as YFSETQ. The DNA of the CDR3 is TGCGCCAGCAGCGAGGGACACCACGAATTCTACGAGCAGTACTTC. The encoded protein is CASSEGHHEFYEQYF.